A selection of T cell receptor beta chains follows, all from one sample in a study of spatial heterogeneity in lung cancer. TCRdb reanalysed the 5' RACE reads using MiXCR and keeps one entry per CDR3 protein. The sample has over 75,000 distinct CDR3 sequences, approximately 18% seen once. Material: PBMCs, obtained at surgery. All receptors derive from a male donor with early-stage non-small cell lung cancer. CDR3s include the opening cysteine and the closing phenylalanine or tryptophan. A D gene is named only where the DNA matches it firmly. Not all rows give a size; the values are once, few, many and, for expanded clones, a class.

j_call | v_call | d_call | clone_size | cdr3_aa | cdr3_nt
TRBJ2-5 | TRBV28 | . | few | CASSPSRGSQETQYF | TGTGCCAGCAGTCCCTCCAGGGGTTCCCAAGAGACCCAGTACTTC
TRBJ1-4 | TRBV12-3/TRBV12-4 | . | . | CASSFGNEKLFF | TGTGCCAGCAGTTTTGGTAATGAAAAACTGTTTTTT
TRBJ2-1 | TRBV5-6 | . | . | CASSFGQAKYNEQFF | TGTGCCAGCAGCTTCGGGCAGGCGAAATACAATGAGCAGTTCTTC
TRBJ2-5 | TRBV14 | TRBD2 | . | CASSRGLAGIETQYF | TGTGCCAGCAGCCGGGGACTAGCGGGAATAGAGACCCAGTACTTC
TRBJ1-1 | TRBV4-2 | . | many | CASSQGPSLNTEAFF | TGTGCCAGCAGCCAAGGGCCTTCCTTGAACACTGAAGCTTTCTTT
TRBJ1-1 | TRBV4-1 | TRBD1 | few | CASSQDRTGANQNTEAFF | TGCGCCAGCAGCCAAGACAGGACAGGGGCGAATCAGAACACTGAAGCTTTCTTT
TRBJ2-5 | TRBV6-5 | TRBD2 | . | CASGWASGLQETQYF | TGTGCCAGCGGGTGGGCTAGCGGCCTCCAAGAGACCCAGTACTTC
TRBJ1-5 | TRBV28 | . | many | CASGWQPQHF | TGTGCCAGCGGGTGGCAGCCCCAGCATTTT
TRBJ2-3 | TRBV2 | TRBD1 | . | CASSERDRGPDTQYF | TGTGCCAGCAGTGAGAGGGACAGGGGGCCAGATACGCAGTATTTT
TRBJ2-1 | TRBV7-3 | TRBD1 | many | CASSHEQGEQFF | TGTGCCAGCAGCCACGAACAGGGGGAGCAGTTCTTC
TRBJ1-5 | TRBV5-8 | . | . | CASSPSLYQPQHF | TGTGCCAGCAGCCCCTCACTTTATCAGCCCCAGCATTTT
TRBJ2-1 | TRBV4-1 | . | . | CASSQVGGIPPRGEQFF | TGCGCCAGCAGCCAAGTGGGGGGAATCCCTCCCCGCGGTGAGCAGTTCTTC
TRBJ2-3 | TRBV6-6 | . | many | CASSYRGLSTDTQYF | TGTGCCAGCAGTTACAGGGGGTTGAGCACAGATACGCAGTATTTT
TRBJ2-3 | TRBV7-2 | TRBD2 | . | CASSQGTSYSPSTDTQYF | TGTGCCAGCAGCCAAGGGACTAGCTATAGTCCTAGCACAGATACGCAGTATTTT
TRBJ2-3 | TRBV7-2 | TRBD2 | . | CASSSPGGAGWTDTQYF | TGTGCCAGCAGCTCCCCTGGGGGAGCGGGATGGACAGATACGCAGTATTTT
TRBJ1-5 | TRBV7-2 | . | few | CASSPRGEGQPQHF | TGTGCCAGCAGCCCCAGAGGGGAGGGTCAGCCCCAGCATTTT
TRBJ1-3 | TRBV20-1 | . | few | CSVPLQSSGNTTYF | TGCAGTGTTCCGCTCCAGTCTTCTGGAAACACCACATATTTT
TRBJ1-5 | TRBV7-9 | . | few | CASSLRRAVGQPQHF | TGTGCCAGCAGCTTACGTAGAGCCGTCGGTCAGCCCCAGCATTTT
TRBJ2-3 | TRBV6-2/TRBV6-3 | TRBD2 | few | CASSPGTTEGQYF | TGTGCCAGCAGCCCCGGGACTACCGAGGGGCAGTATTTT
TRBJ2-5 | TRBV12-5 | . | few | CASAPPTGRETQYF | TGTGCTAGTGCTCCCCCGACGGGGCGGGAGACCCAGTACTTC
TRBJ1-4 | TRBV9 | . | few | CASSNTVGEKLFF | TGTGCCAGCAGCAACACGGTGGGTGAAAAACTGTTTTTT
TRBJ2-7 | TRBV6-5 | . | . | CASISPTGPYEQYF | TGTGCCAGCATCTCGCCTACGGGCCCCTACGAGCAGTACTTC